Each of the 15 T cell receptor beta chains below was sequenced from the same sample in a study of blood T cell repertoires in COVID-19. Some clones are missing from TCRdb's copy, which holds only in-frame ones; the method was immunoSEQ multiplex PCR. Here the sample spans tens of thousands of clones, roughly 88% being singletons. The sequenced sample consisted of peripheral blood. The receptors shown here come from a man aged 50-60 years with active or convalescent COVID-19.

The V gene is TRBV6-5, the J gene TRBJ2-5, with 12 bases aligning to TRBD2. Germline assignment: CDR1 MNHEY and CDR2 SVGAGI. The ends lost 2 bases at V and 4 bases at J; junction bases unmatched: 2. The CDR3 consists of 15 residues. In DNA form, the CDR3 reads TGTGCCAGCAGTTACCCTAGCGGGGGGGGAGAGACCCAGTACTTC. Protein sequence: CASSYPSGGGETQYF.

The rearrangement links TRBV9 to TRBJ2-2; maybe TRBD2 (6 bases). The CDR3 has 17 amino acids. Deletions cut 0 bases from V and 5 bases from J, with 17 bases between. CDR1 and CDR2 from the germline V gene are SGDLS and YYNGEE. In DNA form, the CDR3 reads TGTGCCAGCAGCGTAGAGGAGGGGACCGGAGGGACCGGGGAGCTGTTTTTT. Protein sequence: CASSVEEGTGGTGELFF. Supplemented by reference TRBV9 and TRBJ2-2, the full variable domain reads DSGVTQTPKHLITATGQRVTLRCSPRSGDLSVYWYQQSLDQGLQFLIQYYNGEERAKGNILERFSAQQFPDLHSELNLSSLELGDSALYFCASSVEEGTGGTGELFFGEGSRLTVL.

V and J are TRBV5-1 and TRBJ2-6, with no clear D. Germline loops: CDR1 SGHRS, CDR2 YFSETQ. The CDR3 consists of 15 residues. The germline V and J ends were trimmed by 0 bases and 0 bases, with 4 bases remaining between them. DNA for the CDR3: TGCGCCAGCAGCTTGGTACACTCTGGGGCCAACGTCCTGACTTTC. It specifies CASSLVHSGANVLTF.

This chain links TRBV30 with TRBJ2-7, with 7 positions matching TRBD1. With 2 bases clipped from V and 3 bases from J, the junction kept 1 base outside the gene matches. The V gene's germline CDR1 is GTSNPN and CDR2 SVGIG (reference sequence). This CDR3 spans 12 amino acids. CDR3 region: CAWSRQGYEQYF. The CDR3 DNA follows: TGTGCCTGGAGTCGACAGGGCTACGAGCAGTACTTC.

This chain joins TRBV19 and TRBJ2-5, with D possibly matching TRBD1 (7 bases). Between the trimmed V and J ends, which lost 2 bases and 7 bases, there was a span of 11 bases. The CDR3 extends over 13 amino acids. CDR1 and CDR2 from the germline V gene are LNHDA and SQIVND (reference sequence). In nucleotides, the CDR3 is TGTGCCAGTAGTATACGACAGGGAGGGACCCAGTACTTC. Protein: CASSIRQGGTQYF. The whole variable domain, remainder taken from reference TRBV19 and TRBJ2-5, is DGGITQSPKYLFRKEGQNVTLSCEQNLNHDAMYWYRQDPGQGLRLIYYSQIVNDFQKGDIAEGYSVSREKKESFPLTVTSAQKNPTAFYLCASSIRQGGTQYFGPGTRLLVL.

V is TRBV5-5 and J is TRBJ2-3; 9 positions match TRBD2. Unmatched junction bases numbered 6, after V lost 3 bases and J lost 1 base. The CDR3 extends over 16 amino acids. The germline V gene has CDR1 SGHKS and CDR2 YYEKEE (reference sequence). DNA of the CDR3: TGTGCCAGCAGCTGGGGGGGACTAGCAGGCACAGATACGCAGTATTTT. Translating it yields CASSWGGLAGTDTQYF.

J is TRBJ2-2 and V is TRBV5-1, with 8 bases aligning to TRBD2. This CDR3 has 16 residues. V gave up 0 bases and J gave up 5 bases; unmatched junction bases: 6. Germline loops: CDR1 SGHRS, CDR2 YFSETQ. This CDR3 reads CASSLESGSGTGELFF. The CDR3 DNA reads as TGCGCCAGCAGCTTGGAGAGCGGGAGCGGGACCGGGGAGCTGTTTTTT.

The V gene is TRBV7-6, the J gene TRBJ2-7; D might be TRBD1 (6 bases). V was trimmed by 5 bases and J by 6 bases, leaving 8 bases between them. Germline values: CDR1 SGHVS, CDR2 FNYEAQ. The CDR3 loop spans 11 amino acids. The CDR3 spells CASSHRVEQYF. The CDR3 DNA is TGTGCCAGCAGCCACAGGGTCGAGCAGTACTTC. The full variable domain, rest sourced from reference TRBV7-6 and TRBJ2-7, is GAGVSQSPRYKVTKRGQDVALRCDPISGHVSLYWYRQALGQGPEFLTYFNYEAQQDKSGLPNDRFSAERPEGSISTLTIQRTEQRDSAMYRCASSHRVEQYFGPGTRLTVT.

The chain links TRBV7-9 to TRBJ2-7; TRBD2 is a possible D gene (5 bases). Deletions cut 5 bases from V and 3 bases from J, with 8 bases between. Germline CDR1 is SEHNR and CDR2 is FQNEAQ (reference sequence). The CDR3 spans 12 residues. CDR3 protein: CASSGEGYEQYF. DNA for the CDR3: TGTGCCAGCAGCGGAGAGGGCTACGAGCAGTACTTC.

The chain recombines TRBV20-1 with TRBJ1-5; unclear D gene. The V end lost 3 bases, the J end lost 6 bases, and 3 bases lay between the germline ends. The CDR3 has 10 amino acids. CDR1 is DFQATT, CDR2 SNEGSKA, per germline (reference sequence). CDR3 sequence: CSASSQPQHF. CDR3 coding DNA: TGCAGTGCTAGCTCTCAGCCCCAGCATTTT.

The V call is TRBV4-1, the J call TRBJ1-3; 8 bases line up with TRBD1. The ends lost 1 base at V and 0 bases at J; junction bases unmatched: 11. The germline CDR1 and CDR2 sequences are MGHRA and YSYEKL. The CDR3 totals 19 residues. The CDR3 spells CASSQGGGGQGASGNTIYF. Here the CDR3 DNA reads TGCGCCAGCAGCCAAGGGGGTGGGGGCCAGGGGGCCTCTGGAAACACCATATATTTT.

The chain has TRBV2 and TRBJ1-5; D is unresolved. Trimming took 6 bases from V and 6 from J, leaving 9 bases between them. This CDR3 spans 12 amino acids. CDR1 and CDR2 (germline): SNHLY, FYNNEI. The CDR3 DNA sequence: TGTGCCAGCAGCGTAGATATTCAGCCCCAGCATTTT. Its protein is CASSVDIQPQHF.

In this sample, this clone turned up once. The rearrangement links TRBV4-3 to TRBJ2-3; maybe TRBD2 (6 bases). The CDR3 consists of 17 residues. Trimming removed 0 bases from V and 2 bases from J, with 15 bases in between. Germline assignment: CDR1 LGHNA and CDR2 YSLEER. The CDR3 here is CASSQDLTRGPTDTQYF. The CDR3 region has the DNA TGCGCCAGCAGCCAAGACTTGACGCGGGGCCCCACAGATACGCAGTATTTT.

J is TRBJ2-1 and V is TRBV9, with 7 bases lining up with TRBD2. Germline V lookup: CDR1 SGDLS, CDR2 YYNGEE. V gave up 4 bases and J gave up 9 bases; unmatched junction bases: 10. There are 14 residues in the CDR3. The CDR3 loop reads CASSISRPGGEQFF. The CDR3 DNA follows: TGTGCCAGCAGCATTTCTAGGCCGGGGGGTGAGCAGTTCTTC. Using reference TRBV9 and TRBJ2-1 for the parts outside the CDR3, the full variable domain is DSGVTQTPKHLITATGQRVTLRCSPRSGDLSVYWYQQSLDQGLQFLIQYYNGEERAKGNILERFSAQQFPDLHSELNLSSLELGDSALYFCASSISRPGGEQFFGPGTRLTVL.

The chain is built from TRBV19 and TRBJ2-7; D remains ambiguous. Trimming removed 3 bases from V and 4 bases from J, with 10 bases in between. The CDR3 is 13 amino acids. The germline V gene encodes CDR1 LNHDA and CDR2 SQIVND (reference sequence). The CDR3, as DNA: TGTGCCAGTAGTATGGGCACACTTTACGAGCAGTACTTC. Residues: CASSMGTLYEQYF.